The entry below describes one TCR beta chain. The antigen remains unidentified. This CDR3 region has 13 residues. Trimming cost V 4 bases and J 3 bases, with 8 bases left between them. Germline V gene sequence: CDR1 SGHRS, CDR2 YFSETQ. This sample is part of a study of T-cell reconstitution after alpha-beta-depleted transplantation in children. Study outcomes and limitations: When one year had passed after transplant, most T-cell counts and diversity came from newly produced T cells. There were some patients whose high TCRbeta diversity at day 60 came from surviving recipient T cells and thymic progenitors.

TCRbeta library preparation incorporated unique molecular identifiers. MiXCR was run by TCRdb on the PCR reads, yielding one entry per CDR3 protein. The sample holds about 1,000,000 distinct CDR3 sequences, about 29% seen once. The starting material was PBMCs, mostly from graft donor cells, obtained 360 days after TCRalphabeta/CD19-depleted stem cell transplant. The chain uses TRBV5-1 and TRBJ2-1; no reliable D call. This clonotype was sampled from a boy in the first two years of life who had a stem cell transplant for SCID, so the T cells may come from the graft donor. The CDR3 bases are TGCGCCAGCAGCGAAGGGTTCTACAATGAGCAGTTCTTC. Residues: CASSEGFYNEQFF.